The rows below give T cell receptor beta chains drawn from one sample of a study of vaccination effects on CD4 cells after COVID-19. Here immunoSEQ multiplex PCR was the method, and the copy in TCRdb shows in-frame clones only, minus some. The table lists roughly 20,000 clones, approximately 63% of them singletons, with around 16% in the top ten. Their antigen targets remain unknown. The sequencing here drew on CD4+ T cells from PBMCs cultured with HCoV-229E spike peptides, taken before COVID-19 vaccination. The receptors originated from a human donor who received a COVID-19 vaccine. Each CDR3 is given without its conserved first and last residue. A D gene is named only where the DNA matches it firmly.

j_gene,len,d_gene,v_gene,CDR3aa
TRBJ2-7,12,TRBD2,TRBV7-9,ASSRLARSYEQY
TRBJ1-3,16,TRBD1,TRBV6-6,ASSPSPGTGLSGNTIY
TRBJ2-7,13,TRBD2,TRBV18,ASSPLLAGGDEQY
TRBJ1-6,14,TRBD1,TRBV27,ASSINFGQGYSPLH
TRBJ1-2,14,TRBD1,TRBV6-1,ASSDMGQGDVRGYT
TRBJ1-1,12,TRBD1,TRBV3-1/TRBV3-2,ASSQLTGITEAF
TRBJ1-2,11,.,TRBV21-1,ASSKGGVNGYT
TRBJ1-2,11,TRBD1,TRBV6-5,ASSPRTGGGYT
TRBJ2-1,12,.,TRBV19,ASSTRGAPDEQF
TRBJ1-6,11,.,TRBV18,ASSPGGDSPLH
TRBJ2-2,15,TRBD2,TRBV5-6,ASSLPQSGGLTGELF
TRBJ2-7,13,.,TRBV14,ASSQVWGRHYEQY
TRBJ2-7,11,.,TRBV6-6,ASSYTDHYEQY
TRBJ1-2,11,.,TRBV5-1,ASSLESIDGYT
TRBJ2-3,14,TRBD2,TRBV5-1,ASSSSSGATTDTQY
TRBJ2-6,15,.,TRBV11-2,ASSLYRSRSGANVLT
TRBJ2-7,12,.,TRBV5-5,ASSLAESSYEQY
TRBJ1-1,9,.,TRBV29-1,SVEGGQEAF
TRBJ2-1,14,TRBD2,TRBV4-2,ASSQGAGGPYNEQF
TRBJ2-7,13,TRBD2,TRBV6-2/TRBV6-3,ASSLTSGSSYEQY
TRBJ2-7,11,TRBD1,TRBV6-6,ASSYGTGAPLG
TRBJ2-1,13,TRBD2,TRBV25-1,ASSELGGSYNEQF
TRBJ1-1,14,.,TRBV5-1,ASSPAGRTENTEAF
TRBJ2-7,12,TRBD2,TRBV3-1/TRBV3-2,ASSPSGLNYEQY
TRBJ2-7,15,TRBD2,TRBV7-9,ASSLELLAVPSYEQY
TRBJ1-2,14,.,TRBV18,ASSPPETGGYYGYT